These 12 T cell receptor beta chains were all obtained from the same sample, sequenced in a study of T cells in Graves' hyperthyroidism and ophthalmopathy. What was amplified from RNA transcripts were TCR beta CDR3 regions. Carried out on the TCR CDR3, a first-round RT-PCR used the HTBI primer set. TCRdb redid the calling of the multiplex PCR reads with MiXCR, one entry per CDR3 protein. The table shows over 500,000 distinct CDR3 sequences, with about 46% occurring only once. Sequencing used peripheral blood or thyroid tissue (not recorded which). All receptors come from an adult woman with Graves' disease, either hyperthyroidism or ophthalmopathy (not recorded which).

In its sample, this clonotype was seen a few times. Given a much more abundant clone one base away, this may be a read error. The chain combines TRBV4-1 with TRBJ2-5, with unresolved D. The germline CDR1 and CDR2 sequences are MGHRA and YSYEKL. The CDR3 covers 13 residues. DNA for the CDR3: TGCGCCCGCAGCCAAGTCGTCGGAGAGACCCAGTACTTC. As protein: CARSQVVGETQYF.

The genes are TRBV5-1 and TRBJ1-5; 8 bases are shared with TRBD1. With V trimmed by 4 bases and J by 6 bases, 6 bases remained unmatched. The CDR3 totals 14 residues. CDR1 is SGHRS, CDR2 YFSETQ, per germline. CDR3 coding DNA: TGCGCCAGCAGCCCAGACAGGGGAAGTCAGCCCCAGCATTTT. Translated: CASSPDRGSQPQHF.

The CDR3 region is CASSFSASMASTEAFF. CDR3 bases: TGTGCCAGCAGCTTTAGTGCCAGCATGGCTTCCACTGAAGCTTTCTTT. The chain carries TRBV7-2 and TRBJ1-1; D ambiguous. Germline-derived CDR1 and CDR2 are SGHTA and FQGNSA. Trimming pared 3 bases from V and 4 bases from J, leaving 18 bases between. This CDR3 spans 16 amino acids.

Many counts were recorded for this clonotype. The rearrangement joins TRBV4-1 to TRBJ2-5; 7 bases match TRBD2. The CDR3 loop spans 15 amino acids. The J segment lost 5 bases and the V segment lost 4 bases, leaving 10 bases of the junction unmatched. Germline CDR1 is MGHRA and CDR2 is YSYEKL. CDR3 residues: CASSRSGRAGETQYF. The CDR3 DNA reads as TGCGCCAGCAGCCGTAGCGGGCGGGCGGGGGAGACCCAGTACTTC.

J is TRBJ2-7 and V is TRBV7-6; the match to TRBD2 covers 7 bases. With V trimmed by 5 bases and J by 3 bases, 1 base remained unmatched. The CDR3 length is 12 residues. Germline V lookup: CDR1 SGHVS, CDR2 FNYEAQ. CDR3 in amino acids: CASSSGNYEQYF. In DNA, the CDR3 is TGTGCCAGCAGCAGCGGGAACTACGAGCAGTACTTC.

This clonotype was seen many times. V usage is TRBV20-1 and J usage is TRBJ2-7; 9 nucleotides match TRBD2. The CDR3 is made up of 16 amino acids. CDR1 and CDR2 (germline): DFQATT, SNEGSKA (reference sequence). V lost 3 bases and J lost 4; bases outside the gene matches: 13. CDR3 nucleotide sequence: TGCAGTGCTAGTGGAATAGTAGCGGGAGTAGGTTACGAGCAGTACTTC. Protein product: CSASGIVAGVGYEQYF.

The gene calls are TRBV15 and TRBJ2-7; D is uncertain. Germline V gives CDR1 LNHNV, CDR2 YYDKDF (reference sequence). There are 16 residues in the CDR3. V was cut by 3 bases and J by 1 base, with 16 bases left in between. DNA of the CDR3: TGTGCCACCAGCAGTGCTAGAGAACCGGCTTCCTACGAGCAGTACTTC. Translating gives CATSSAREPASYEQYF.

This clonotype occurred a few times. The rearrangement joins TRBV7-9 to TRBJ1-4, with D possibly being TRBD1 (5 bases). The CDR3 consists of 15 residues. CDR1 and CDR2 from the germline V gene are SEHNR and FQNEAQ (reference sequence). Deletions cut 4 bases from V and 3 bases from J, with 12 bases between. In DNA, the CDR3 is TGTGCCAGCAGCTCTGACGGGGGTTCTAATGAAAAACTGTTTTTT. Protein product: CASSSDGGSNEKLFF.

V and J are TRBV6-5 and TRBJ1-2; no clear D gene. The germline CDR1 and CDR2 sequences are MNHEY and SVGAGI. The CDR3 totals 12 residues. The V end was cut by 5 bases, the J end by 5 bases, with 9 bases between. As DNA, the CDR3 is TGTGCCAGCAGTGAATGGGAGTATGGCTACACCTTC. Translating it yields CASSEWEYGYTF.

This clonotype was seen more than once but under ten times. The gene calls are TRBV7-9 and TRBJ1-5, with no clear D. Trimming shortened V by 11 bases and J by 1 base, and 12 bases separated the two germline ends. CDR3 length equals 13 residues. The V gene's germline CDR1 is SEHNR and CDR2 FQNEAQ (reference sequence). The chain's CDR3 is CAAAGGSNQPQHF. DNA for the CDR3: TGTGCCGCCGCCGGAGGGAGCAATCAGCCCCAGCATTTT.

The table lists this clonotype with a few counts. V and J are TRBV14 and TRBJ2-7; a possible D gene is TRBD1 (5 bases). V shed 1 base and J shed 5 bases, with 15 bases lying between them. Germline CDR1 and CDR2: SGHDN and FVKESK. CDR3 length: 15 residues. The CDR3 DNA is TGTGCCAGCAGCCAAGCCCCGACAGTCGGCCACGAGCAGTACTTC. Protein product: CASSQAPTVGHEQYF.

The chain has TRBV10-3 and TRBJ1-5, with D hard to call. CDR1 is ENHRY, CDR2 SYGVKD, per germline. V lost 0 bases to trimming and J lost 0 bases, with 15 bases between them. The CDR3 runs 18 residues. The CDR3 sequence: CAISESLGTRDSNQPQHF. Here the CDR3 DNA reads TGTGCCATCAGTGAGTCGCTAGGAACGAGAGATAGCAATCAGCCCCAGCATTTT.